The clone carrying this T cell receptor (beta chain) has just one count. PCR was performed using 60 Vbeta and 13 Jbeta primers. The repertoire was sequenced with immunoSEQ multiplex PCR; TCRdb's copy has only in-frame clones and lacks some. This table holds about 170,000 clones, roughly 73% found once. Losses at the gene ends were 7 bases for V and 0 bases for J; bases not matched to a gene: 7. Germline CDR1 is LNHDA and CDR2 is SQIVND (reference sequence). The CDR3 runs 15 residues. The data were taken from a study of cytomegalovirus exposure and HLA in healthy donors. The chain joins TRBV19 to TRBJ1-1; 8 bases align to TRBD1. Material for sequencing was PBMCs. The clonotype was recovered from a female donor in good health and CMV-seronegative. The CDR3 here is CASTTGGALNTEAFF. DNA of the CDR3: TGTGCCAGTACCACAGGGGGTGCCTTGAACACTGAAGCTTTCTTT.